These T cell receptor beta chains were read from a single sample in a study of control samples from healthy donors and cancer patients. Measured with immunoSEQ multiplex PCR; TCRdb has only the in-frame clones, and not every one. The sample gives 100,000 to 150,000 clones, 87% of which show up once; about 1.8% is in the top ten. Material: blood. These TCRs come from a man younger than 35 in good health. The CDR3 runs from the conserved cysteine through the conserved F or W. Fields, in order: J gene, clone size, V gene, D gene, CDR3 protein, CDR3 DNA. The D gene is left open where the match is weak. The size of a clone is reported for some rows only, either as once, few or many, or as a class for expanded clones.

j_gene: TRBJ1-3
abundance: .
v_gene: TRBV7-3
d_gene: .
CDR3aa: CASSLAGPHSGNTIYF
CDR3nt: TGTGCCAGCAGCTTGGCCGGTCCCCACTCTGGAAACACCATATATTTT

j_gene: TRBJ1-2
abundance: .
v_gene: TRBV29-1
d_gene: .
CDR3aa: CSADEPLKDRDYGYTF
CDR3nt: TGCAGCGCAGACGAACCCTTAAAAGACCGAGACTATGGCTACACCTTC

j_gene: TRBJ1-1
abundance: .
v_gene: TRBV5-1
d_gene: .
CDR3aa: CASSLLDTEAFF
CDR3nt: TGCGCCAGCAGCTTGCTTGACACTGAAGCTTTCTTT

j_gene: TRBJ2-6
abundance: .
v_gene: TRBV6-6
d_gene: TRBD1
CDR3aa: CASSYSGTGGTVRGANVLTF
CDR3nt: TGTGCCAGCAGCTACTCCGGGACAGGGGGGACTGTGAGAGGGGCCAACGTCCTGACTTTC

j_gene: TRBJ1-2
abundance: .
v_gene: TRBV3-1/TRBV3-2
d_gene: .
CDR3aa: CASSQDQGGYTF
CDR3nt: TGTGCCAGCAGCCAAGATCAGGGTGGCTACACCTTC

j_gene: TRBJ2-3
abundance: .
v_gene: TRBV29-1
d_gene: TRBD2
CDR3aa: CSVDGTSESTDTQYF
CDR3nt: TGCAGCGTGGATGGGACTAGCGAGAGCACAGATACGCAGTATTTT

j_gene: TRBJ2-7
abundance: .
v_gene: TRBV28
d_gene: .
CDR3aa: CASRPNSYEQYF
CDR3nt: TGTGCCAGCAGGCCAAACTCCTACGAGCAGTACTTC

j_gene: TRBJ1-3
abundance: .
v_gene: TRBV19
d_gene: .
CDR3aa: CASSIGGSSGNTIYF
CDR3nt: TGTGCCAGTAGTATAGGCGGGTCTTCTGGAAACACCATATATTTT

j_gene: TRBJ1-3
abundance: once
v_gene: TRBV15
d_gene: .
CDR3aa: CATSRVQGNTIYF
CDR3nt: TGTGCCACCAGCAGAGTACAGGGAAACACCATATATTTT

j_gene: TRBJ2-1
abundance: .
v_gene: TRBV19
d_gene: .
CDR3aa: CASSIVSGEEQFF
CDR3nt: TGTGCCAGTAGTATAGTTTCGGGGGAAGAGCAGTTCTTC

j_gene: TRBJ2-2
abundance: .
v_gene: TRBV18
d_gene: TRBD2
CDR3aa: CASSPGLAGNTGELFF
CDR3nt: TGTGCCAGCTCCCCGGGGCTAGCGGGGAACACCGGGGAGCTGTTTTTT

j_gene: TRBJ2-6
abundance: .
v_gene: TRBV9
d_gene: .
CDR3aa: CASSVVDSGSGANVLTF
CDR3nt: TGTGCCAGCAGCGTAGTTGACAGCGGCTCTGGGGCCAACGTCCTGACTTTC

j_gene: TRBJ2-7
abundance: .
v_gene: TRBV5-1
d_gene: .
CDR3aa: CASSSAGAGISYEQYF
CDR3nt: TGCGCCAGCAGCTCGGCGGGGGCGGGAATTTCCTACGAGCAGTACTTC

j_gene: TRBJ2-7
abundance: .
v_gene: TRBV7-9
d_gene: TRBD1
CDR3aa: CASSRGQVSSYEQYF
CDR3nt: TGTGCCAGCAGCCGAGGACAGGTCAGCTCCTACGAGCAGTACTTC

j_gene: TRBJ1-1
abundance: .
v_gene: TRBV3-1/TRBV3-2
d_gene: TRBD1
CDR3aa: CASSQDRSGTGAEAFF
CDR3nt: TGTGCCAGCAGCCAAGACCGATCCGGGACAGGGGCTGAAGCTTTCTTT

j_gene: TRBJ2-7
abundance: .
v_gene: TRBV3-1/TRBV3-2
d_gene: .
CDR3aa: CASSLTSYEQYF
CDR3nt: TGTGCCAGCAGCCTCACCTCCTACGAGCAGTACTTC

j_gene: TRBJ1-4
abundance: .
v_gene: TRBV15
d_gene: .
CDR3aa: CATSTSGIYEKLFF
CDR3nt: TGTGCCACCAGCACATCCGGGATTTATGAAAAACTGTTTTTT

j_gene: TRBJ1-1
abundance: .
v_gene: TRBV27
d_gene: .
CDR3aa: CASSLQGGEAFF
CDR3nt: TGTGCCAGCAGTCTGCAGGGAGGTGAAGCTTTCTTT

j_gene: TRBJ1-5
abundance: .
v_gene: TRBV28
d_gene: .
CDR3aa: CASSPDLRYQPQHF
CDR3nt: TGTGCCAGCAGCCCCGATCTCCGATATCAGCCCCAGCATTTT

j_gene: TRBJ1-1
abundance: .
v_gene: TRBV29-1
d_gene: .
CDR3aa: CSVDRQGTMNTEAFF
CDR3nt: TGCAGCGTTGATAGGCAGGGAACGATGAACACTGAAGCTTTCTTT

j_gene: TRBJ1-3
abundance: .
v_gene: TRBV19
d_gene: .
CDR3aa: CASTLTDFGSGNTIYF
CDR3nt: TGTGCCAGTACCCTCACGGATTTTGGCTCTGGAAACACCATATATTTT

j_gene: TRBJ1-4
abundance: once
v_gene: TRBV6-5
d_gene: TRBD1
CDR3aa: CASSTGTGGNEKLFF
CDR3nt: TGTGCCAGCAGTACCGGGACAGGGGGGAATGAAAAACTGTTTTTT

j_gene: TRBJ2-7
abundance: .
v_gene: TRBV7-8
d_gene: TRBD1
CDR3aa: CASSLVGQGVSYEQYF
CDR3nt: TGTGCCAGCAGCTTAGTAGGTCAGGGGGTCTCCTACGAGCAGTACTTC

j_gene: TRBJ2-1
abundance: .
v_gene: TRBV5-8
d_gene: .
CDR3aa: CASSLDSNEQFF
CDR3nt: TGTGCCAGCAGTTTGGACAGTAATGAGCAGTTCTTC

j_gene: TRBJ2-1
abundance: .
v_gene: TRBV24-1
d_gene: .
CDR3aa: CATSDPGPAGEQFF
CDR3nt: TGTGCCACCAGTGATCCCGGACCGGCGGGTGAGCAGTTCTTC

j_gene: TRBJ1-5
abundance: .
v_gene: TRBV5-1
d_gene: .
CDR3aa: CASSLGGSNQPQHF
CDR3nt: TGCGCCAGCAGCTTGGGAGGGAGCAATCAGCCCCAGCATTTT

j_gene: TRBJ2-2
abundance: .
v_gene: TRBV6-5
d_gene: TRBD1
CDR3aa: CALEKGGQGTGELFF
CDR3nt: TGTGCCCTAGAAAAGGGGGGACAGGGAACCGGGGAGCTGTTTTTT

j_gene: TRBJ2-5
abundance: few
v_gene: TRBV12-5
d_gene: .
CDR3aa: CASGPDSQETQYF
CDR3nt: TGTGCTAGTGGTCCTGACAGCCAAGAGACCCAGTACTTC

j_gene: TRBJ2-7
abundance: .
v_gene: TRBV27
d_gene: TRBD1
CDR3aa: CASISRGREQYF
CDR3nt: TGTGCCAGCATAAGCAGGGGGCGCGAGCAGTACTTC

j_gene: TRBJ1-4
abundance: .
v_gene: TRBV28
d_gene: .
CDR3aa: CASIRALNEKLFF
CDR3nt: TGTGCCAGCATCAGAGCTCTTAATGAAAAACTGTTTTTT

j_gene: TRBJ1-3
abundance: .
v_gene: TRBV19
d_gene: TRBD1
CDR3aa: CASRTRDSISGNTIYF
CDR3nt: TGTGCCAGTAGGACTCGGGACAGTATCTCTGGAAACACCATATATTTT